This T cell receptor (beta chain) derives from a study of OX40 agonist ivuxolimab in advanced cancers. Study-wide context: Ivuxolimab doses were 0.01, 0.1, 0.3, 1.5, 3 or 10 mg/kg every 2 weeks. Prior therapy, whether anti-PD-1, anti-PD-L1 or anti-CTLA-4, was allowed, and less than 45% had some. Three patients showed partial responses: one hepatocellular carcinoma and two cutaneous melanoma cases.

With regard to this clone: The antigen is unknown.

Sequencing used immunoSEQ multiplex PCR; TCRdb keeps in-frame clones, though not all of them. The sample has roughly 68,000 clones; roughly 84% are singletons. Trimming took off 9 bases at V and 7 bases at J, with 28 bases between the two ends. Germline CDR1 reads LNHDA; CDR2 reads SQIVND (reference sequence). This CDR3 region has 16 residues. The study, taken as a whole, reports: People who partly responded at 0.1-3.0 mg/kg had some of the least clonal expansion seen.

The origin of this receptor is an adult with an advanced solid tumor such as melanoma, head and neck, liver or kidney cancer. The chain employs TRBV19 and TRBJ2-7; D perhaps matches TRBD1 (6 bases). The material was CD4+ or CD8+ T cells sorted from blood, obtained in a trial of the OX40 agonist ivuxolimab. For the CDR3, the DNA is TGTGCCAGCACGGCCGGAACAGGGTGGGAGCAGGATGAGCAGTACTTC. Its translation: CASTAGTGWEQDEQYF.